What follows are 32 T cell receptor beta chains derived from one specimen sequenced in a study of immune evolution from preneoplasia to lung adenocarcinoma. Repertoires were generated with immunoSEQ multiplex PCR, while TCRdb's copy carries only in-frame clones and drops some. The data contain approximately 5,000 clones, just under 80% of them seen just once; the ten biggest clones take up 8.2%. Sequencing input: FFPE adjacent normal lung tissue. These receptors all stem from a donor at least 70 years old with lung adenocarcinoma.

This clone was recorded a few times. The same CDR3 also results from other DNA sequences found in this sample. J is TRBJ2-2 and V is TRBV5-6, with 7 nucleotides matching TRBD2. Germline V gene lookup returns CDR1 SGHDT and CDR2 YYEEEE. This CDR3 is built from 19 residues. J gave up 3 bases and V 1 base, and 15 bases lay outside the gene matches. CDR3 sequence (DNA): TGTGCCAGCAGCTTGCGTAAATCTAGCGGTGATTTTTACACCGGGGAGCTGTTTTTT. Its translation: CASSLRKSSGDFYTGELFF.

The chain carries TRBV5-1 and TRBJ2-1; D is undetermined. Germline-derived CDR1 and CDR2 are SGHRS and YFSETQ. There are 14 residues in the CDR3. Trimming pared 0 bases from V and 4 bases from J, leaving 8 bases between. CDR3 nucleotides: TGCGCCAGCAGCTTGGATAGCTTATACAATGAGCAGTTCTTC. Translation: CASSLDSLYNEQFF.

This clone has only one observation. This chain joins TRBV5-1 and TRBJ1-3; no clear D gene. The V and J ends lost 0 bases and 0 bases respectively, with 10 bases between them. Per the germline V gene, CDR1 is SGHRS and CDR2 is YFSETQ. The CDR3 contains 16 residues. The CDR3 coding sequence is TGCGCCAGCAGCTTGGACGGGGAACTCTCTGGAAACACCATATATTTT. Protein: CASSLDGELSGNTIYF.

The V and J genes are TRBV2 and TRBJ2-3, with 10 bases aligning to TRBD2. The CDR3 has 16 residues. Unmatched junction bases numbered 8, after V lost 6 bases and J lost 2 bases. Germline V CDR1 and CDR2: SNHLY, FYNNEI. CDR3 nucleotides: TGTGCCAGCAGACCTAGCGGGAGCGGTAACACAGATACGCAGTATTTT. It is translated as CASRPSGSGNTDTQYF.

The CDR3 bases are TGTGCCAGCAGTGGGCCGGGACTAGCGGGCACCCAAGCCTACAATGAGCAGTTCTTC. This sequence encodes CASSGPGLAGTQAYNEQFF. This rearrangement joins TRBV6-1 to TRBJ2-1; the match to TRBD2 covers 12 bases. The length of the CDR3 is 19 residues. J was trimmed by 2 bases and V by 4 bases; bases with no gene match: 12. Germline V lookup: CDR1 MNHNS, CDR2 SASEGT.

The rearrangement uses TRBV7-8 and TRBJ2-1; 12 bases agree with TRBD2. The CDR3 loop spans 16 amino acids. Germline V CDR1 and CDR2: SGHVS, FQNEAQ. J was trimmed by 4 bases and V by 5 bases; bases with no gene match: 6. CDR3 sequence (DNA): TGTGCCAGCAGCCCCCCGGGACTAGCGGGTTACAATGAGCAGTTCTTC. It codes for CASSPPGLAGYNEQFF.

This sequence joins TRBV7-9 and TRBJ2-1; D perhaps matches TRBD1 (6 bases). Trimming removed 5 bases at V and 10 bases at J, with 12 bases between. Germline assignment: CDR1 SEHNR and CDR2 FQNEAQ (reference sequence). This CDR3 spans 12 amino acids. The CDR3 nucleotides read TGTGCCAGCAGCCCGCCCGGGACAGAGCAGTTCTTC. This encodes CASSPPGTEQFF.

The chain couples TRBV7-9 to TRBJ2-7; a weak D match, TRBD1 (5 bases). Germline lookup yields CDR1 SEHNR and CDR2 FQNEAQ (reference sequence). Trimming pared 5 bases from V and 7 bases from J, leaving 12 bases between. The CDR3 loop spans 12 amino acids. CDR3 sequence (DNA): TGTGCCAGCAGCCCCCCCCCAGGGGAGCAGTACTTC. Translated: CASSPPPGEQYF.

In its sample, this clone is large. The chain carries TRBV5-1 and TRBJ2-5, with 10 bases matching TRBD2. V dropped 4 bases and J dropped 4; count of bases not matched to a gene: 4. This CDR3 contains 14 residues. Germline CDR1 SGHRS, CDR2 YFSETQ. CDR3 bases: TGCGCCAGCAGCCCTAGACTAGCGGGAGAGACCCAGTACTTC. Its translation: CASSPRLAGETQYF.

CDR3 DNA sequence: TGTGCCAGCAGCTTGATAGGGTCTGGGCAGGTGCAGTTCTTC. It specifies CASSLIGSGQVQFF. This chain joins TRBV7-9 and TRBJ2-1; D gene ambiguous. V was trimmed by 3 bases and J by 12 bases, leaving 18 bases between them. The germline V gene encodes CDR1 SEHNR and CDR2 FQNEAQ (reference sequence). The CDR3 length is 14 residues.

By sample fraction, this clone is large. This chain links TRBV9 with TRBJ1-1; D perhaps matches TRBD1 (6 bases). This CDR3 has 14 residues. The germline CDR1 and CDR2 sequences are SGDLS and YYNGEE. With 3 bases removed from V and 2 bases from J, the gap between germline ends came to 11 bases. CDR3 sequence: CASSDGTKNTEAFF. The DNA of the CDR3 is TGTGCCAGCAGCGACGGGACAAAAAACACTGAAGCTTTCTTT.

This chain uses TRBV7-9 with TRBJ2-5, with D perhaps assigned TRBD1 or TRBD2 (6 bases each). V was shortened by 0 bases and J by 5 bases, with 13 bases between the two germline ends. The germline CDR1 and CDR2 sequences are SEHNR and FQNEAQ (reference sequence). The CDR3 has 15 amino acids. In DNA, the CDR3 is TGTGCCAGCAGCTTAGCGGTAGGGGGGATGGAGACCCAGTACTTC. Its protein is CASSLAVGGMETQYF. Filled out from reference TRBV7-9 and TRBJ2-5, the complete variable domain reads DTGVSQNPRHKITKRGQNVTFRCDPISEHNRLYWYRQTLGQGPEFLTYFQNEAQLEKSRLLSDRFSAERPKGSFSTLEIQRTEQGDSAMYLCASSLAVGGMETQYFGPGTRLLVL.

This sequence joins TRBV9 and TRBJ1-4, with D possibly matching TRBD1 (5 bases). This CDR3 is built from 15 residues. Trimming shortened V by 0 bases and J by 3 bases, and 9 bases separated the two germline ends. The germline gives CDR1 SGDLS, CDR2 YYNGEE. In DNA form, the CDR3 reads TGTGCCAGCAGCGTAGACCGGGGGGCTAATGAAAAACTGTTTTTT. This sequence encodes CASSVDRGANEKLFF.

The genes are TRBV10-3 and TRBJ1-4; D ambiguous. The CDR3 covers 13 residues. From germline, CDR1 is ENHRY and CDR2 SYGVKD. V shed 5 bases and J shed 8 bases, with 12 bases lying between them. This chain's CDR3 is CAISPQDGEKLFF. In nucleotides, the CDR3 is TGTGCCATCAGTCCCCAGGACGGGGAAAAACTGTTTTTT.

V and J are TRBV7-3 and TRBJ1-3, with 9 bases aligning to TRBD1. The CDR3 runs 18 residues. Germline V gene lookup returns CDR1 SGHTA and CDR2 FQGTGA. The J segment lost 0 bases and the V segment lost 9 bases, leaving 15 bases of the junction unmatched. CDR3 protein: CARNNSRQGEFSGNTIYF. CDR3 DNA sequence: TGTGCCAGAAACAACTCCCGACAGGGGGAGTTCTCTGGAAACACCATATATTTT.

This rearrangement joins TRBV11-2 to TRBJ2-7; 8 bases match TRBD1. After removal of 3 bases from V and 3 bases from J, the junction contained 10 bases not matched to a gene. Germline V CDR1 and CDR2: SGHAT, FQNNGV. The CDR3 runs 16 residues. The CDR3 nucleotides read TGTGCCAGCAGCTTGTGGCAGGGGGCTCTAGTCTACGAGCAGTACTTC. The encoded protein is CASSLWQGALVYEQYF.

The chain uses TRBV7-9 and TRBJ2-5; 10 bases agree with TRBD2. The germline V gene has CDR1 SEHNR and CDR2 FQNEAQ (reference sequence). Trimming removed 5 bases from V and 1 base from J; junction bases left unmatched: 7. The CDR3 extends over 16 amino acids. Here the CDR3 DNA reads TGTGCCAGCAGCGCCCGGACTAGCGGACTCCAAGAGACCCAGTACTTC. Residues: CASSARTSGLQETQYF.

The chain employs TRBV6-5 and TRBJ2-7, with a weak D call TRBD2 (5 bases). V lost 4 bases, J lost 4 bases, and 14 bases lay in between. CDR3 length: 14 residues. Germline CDR1 reads MNHEY; CDR2 reads SVGAGI. CDR3 sequence: CASSSLGRRYEQYF. CDR3 in DNA: TGTGCCAGCAGTTCTCTGGGCAGGAGGTACGAGCAGTACTTC.

V gene TRBV18 combines with J gene TRBJ2-7; the D gene is possibly TRBD2 (5 bases). This CDR3 contains 15 residues. Germline V gene sequence: CDR1 KGHSH, CDR2 LQKENI. The germline V and J ends were trimmed by 3 bases and 3 bases, with 15 bases remaining between them. This chain's CDR3 is CASSPSGIRNYEQYF. The CDR3 region has the DNA TGTGCCAGCTCACCTTCCGGGATACGTAACTACGAGCAGTACTTC.

Here the CDR3 reads CASSLGRASGRGTRYEQYF. In DNA form, the CDR3 reads TGTGCCAGCAGCTTAGGTCGGGCTAGCGGGAGAGGAACTAGGTACGAGCAGTACTTC. This chain uses TRBV7-2 with TRBJ2-7; 10 nucleotides match TRBD2. V gave up 1 base and J gave up 4 bases; unmatched junction bases: 16. The CDR3 has 19 residues. Germline loops: CDR1 SGHTA, CDR2 FQGNSA.

V usage is TRBV12-5 and J usage is TRBJ2-7; D perhaps matches TRBD2 (6 bases). V was pared by 5 bases and J by 0 bases, with 17 bases between. Germline-derived CDR1 and CDR2 are LGHNT and FRNRAP. This CDR3 is built from 16 residues. The CDR3 loop reads CASGAGRGASSYEQYF. The CDR3 coding sequence is TGTGCTAGTGGTGCGGGTCGCGGGGCAAGCTCCTACGAGCAGTACTTC. The variable domain in full, completed from reference TRBV12-5 and TRBJ2-7, reads DARVTQTPRHKVTEMGQEVTMRCQPILGHNTVFWYRQTMMQGLELLAYFRNRAPLDDSGMPKDRFSAEMPDATLATLKIQPSEPRDSAVYFCASGAGRGASSYEQYFGPGTRLTVT.

The chain links TRBV7-9 to TRBJ2-1; 9 bases are shared with TRBD2. Trimming cost V 4 bases and J 1 base; bases outside gene matches: 5. Germline V gene sequence: CDR1 SEHNR, CDR2 FQNEAQ (reference sequence). This CDR3 is 16 amino acids long. The chain's CDR3 is CASSSTSGRSYNEQFF. DNA for the CDR3: TGTGCCAGCAGCTCCACTAGCGGGCGTTCCTACAATGAGCAGTTCTTC.

The rearrangement uses TRBV6-1 and TRBJ2-5; D uncertain. The J call may not be correct, given that the DNA end is closer to TRBJ2-7. This CDR3 region has 15 residues. The germline CDR1 and CDR2 sequences are MNHNS and SASEGT. The CDR3 region has the DNA TGTGCCAGCAGTGAACTCGGTGTGAAGAGCGACGAGCAGTACTTC. Protein sequence: CASSELGVKSDEQYF.

This clone turned up a few times. V usage is TRBV30 and J usage is TRBJ2-1; 8 positions agree with TRBD2. Germline CDR1 reads GTSNPN; CDR2 reads SVGIG (reference sequence). V trimming: 3 bases; J trimming: 3 bases; junction bases outside the gene matches: 10. CDR3 length: 16 amino acids. The CDR3 region has the DNA TGTGCCTGGAGGGAAATAGCGGGACCGATCTACAATGAGCAGTTCTTC. This encodes CAWREIAGPIYNEQFF.

The V and J genes are TRBV6-6 and TRBJ2-2; 9 nucleotides align to TRBD1. The CDR3 consists of 16 residues. Germline V CDR1 and CDR2: MNHNY, SVGAGI (reference sequence). V shed 0 bases, J shed 7 bases, and the junction held 6 bases outside the gene matches. The CDR3 sequence: CASSYSGTGSNGELFF. The CDR3 nucleotides are TGTGCCAGCAGTTACTCAGGGACAGGGAGTAACGGGGAGCTGTTTTTT.

The chain carries TRBV11-3 and TRBJ2-5; D gene unclear. CDR3 length: 14 residues. V shed 2 bases and J shed 4 bases, with 11 bases lying between them. Germline values: CDR1 SGHNT, CDR2 YENEEA. CDR3 protein: CASSLWVGSETQYF. CDR3 bases: TGTGCCAGCAGCTTATGGGTAGGGTCAGAGACCCAGTACTTC.

This clone appeared a few times. The chain joins TRBV2 to TRBJ1-4; the D is unclear. Between the trimmed V and J ends, which lost 2 bases and 7 bases, there was a span of 5 bases. Germline assignment: CDR1 SNHLY and CDR2 FYNNEI. There are 12 residues in the CDR3. The CDR3, as DNA: TGTGCCAGCAGTGAACCCACTGAAAAACTGTTTTTT. Its translation: CASSEPTEKLFF.

This clone has just one count. This sequence joins TRBV7-3 and TRBJ2-3; a weak D match, TRBD2 (5 bases). The CDR3 loop spans 14 amino acids. V was clipped by 5 bases and J by 2 bases, with 11 bases between them. Germline-derived CDR1 and CDR2 are SGHTA and FQGTGA. CDR3 in amino acids: CASSRGLITDTQYF. The DNA for the CDR3 is TGTGCCAGCAGCCGAGGGCTAATCACAGATACGCAGTATTTT.

The CDR3, as DNA: TGTGCCAGTAGTAGTTACCGGGAAAAACTGTTTTTT. Translation: CASSSYREKLFF. J is TRBJ1-4 and V is TRBV19, with D unresolved. V lost 4 bases and J lost 8, with 8 bases in between. The CDR3 covers 12 residues. The germline V gene encodes CDR1 LNHDA and CDR2 SQIVND (reference sequence).

This clone has a single count. The rearrangement uses TRBV25-1 and TRBJ1-4; 8 nucleotides match TRBD1. From germline, CDR1 is MGHDK and CDR2 SYGVNS. V gave up 5 bases and J gave up 6 bases; unmatched junction bases: 8. The CDR3 runs to 15 residues. CDR3 sequence reads: CASSYSGTGYEKLFF. Written as DNA, the CDR3 is TGTGCCAGCAGTTATTCCGGGACAGGCTATGAAAAACTGTTTTTT. Variable domain in full (rest from reference TRBV25-1 and TRBJ1-4): EADIYQTPRYLVIGTGKKITLECSQTMGHDKMYWYQQDPGMELHLIHYSYGVNSTEKGDLSSESTVSRIRTEHFPLTLESARPSHTSQYLCASSYSGTGYEKLFFGSGTQLSVL.

The rearrangement links TRBV5-1 to TRBJ1-1, with a possible D match to TRBD1 (6 bases). CDR1 is SGHRS, CDR2 YFSETQ, per germline. Trimming stripped 4 bases from V and 4 bases from J, with 17 bases between. CDR3 size: 15 residues. The CDR3 bases are TGCGCCAGCAGCCTCATGGGGGGCGAGGGCACTGAAGCTTTCTTT. Amino acids: CASSLMGGEGTEAFF.

V and J are TRBV27 and TRBJ2-5; 7 bases align to TRBD2. Germline loops: CDR1 MNHEY, CDR2 SMNVEV (reference sequence). The CDR3 spans 15 residues. V was clipped by 2 bases and J by 5 bases; unmatched bases: 8. This CDR3 reads CASSLGGTMLETQYF. In nucleotides, the CDR3 is TGTGCCAGCAGTTTAGGCGGGACTATGCTGGAGACCCAGTACTTC.